There are a few counts of the clone carrying this T cell receptor (beta chain). Its antigen remains unidentified. The authors' processing: What underpinned the distant-metastasis classifier for papillary thyroid cancer was the set of CDR3 differences across clinicopathological groups. TCRdb re-analyzed the PCR reads using MiXCR. These V and J calls rely on TCRdb rather than the paper's analysis. The sample includes 34,000 or so clones, roughly a fifth of them seen just once. The entire patient cohort was treatment-naive prior to thyroid surgery. This entry belongs to a study of metastatic and nonmetastatic thyroid tumors. On the study more broadly: Where malignant and benign thyroid patients were concerned, repertoires were compared across blood and tumor or nodule tissue. Study conclusions and caveats: A significant increase in TCR beta diversity was reportedly seen in malignant thyroid tumors relative to benign nodules, in blood and tumor.

Trimming stripped 6 bases from V and 4 bases from J, with 7 bases between. The CDR3 has 12 residues. Per the germline V gene, CDR1 is SNHLY and CDR2 is FYNNEI. The sequencing sample was made of blood. The clonotype originates from a female donor with papillary thyroid cancer or a benign thyroid nodule (not recorded which). Some clones in this sample may be carry-over from other donors' samples. The V call is TRBV2, the J call TRBJ2-1, with TRBD2 as a possible D gene (6 bases). The CDR3 bases are TGTGCCAGCAGACGGGGGTACAATGAGCAGTTCTTC. It codes for CASRRGYNEQFF.